This T cell receptor beta chain was identified in a study of T-cell memory formation after mild COVID-19. Findings and limits, study-wide: Contracting clones, day 15 to 85, had balanced CD4/CD8, and later expanders favored CD4+. For contracting clones, CD4+ ones sat mainly in CM and EM, CD8+ in EMRA. Memory from before infection featured some responding clones, which suggests cross-reactive memory joined.

Worth noting for this clonotype: The antigen is not known.

V was shortened by 6 bases and J by 0 bases, with 11 bases between the two germline ends. The germline V gene encodes CDR1 DFQATT and CDR2 SNEGSKA (reference sequence). This CDR3 contains 13 residues. 5'RACE, which relied on constant-segment primers, yielded TCR alpha and TCR beta cDNA libraries carrying sample barcodes and UMIs. MiXCR was run by TCRdb on the 5' RACE reads, yielding one entry per CDR3 protein. The table has approximately 60,000 distinct CDR3 sequences, about a tenth seen once; the top ten hold approximately 1%. Specimen: PBMCs or a T cell subset sorted from them (not recorded which). The clonotype comes from a man between 18 and 29 years old who had mild COVID-19 (a few samples of this study predate the infection). Cell type and time point are not known. The chain uses TRBV20-1 and TRBJ1-2, with D possibly being TRBD1 (5 bases). CDR3 sequence (DNA): TGCAGTGCGCCGACGGGGGCTAACTATGGCTACACCTTC. It translates to CSAPTGANYGYTF.